What follows is one T cell receptor beta chain and its context. Germline CDR1 SGHTA, CDR2 FQGNSA. After removal of 5 bases from V and 6 bases from J, the junction contained 9 bases not matched to a gene. The CDR3 spans 17 residues. In the original processing: By means of reference gene primer amplification, nucleated cell counts were estimated. Some clones are missing from TCRdb's copy, which holds only in-frame ones; the method was immunoSEQ multiplex PCR. V, J and clone size were drawn from that table, and D and trimming were deduced from the DNA. The sample holds about 490,000 clones, 80% to 90% seen once. These data originate in a study of blood T cell repertoires in COVID-19. Across the study: The origin of the acute and convalescent COVID-19 samples was the United States, Italy and Spain. Sources were T cells, B-cell-depleted T cells, or PBMCs; the material itself was cDNA or gDNA.

The clonotype comes from a human donor in a cohort sampled during active COVID-19. Sequencing input: peripheral blood. This chain joins TRBV7-2 and TRBJ2-2; TRBD2 matches 13 bases. CDR3 residues: CASSQWRTSGSAGELFF. The CDR3 nucleotides are TGTGCCAGCAGCCAGTGGAGGACTAGCGGGAGTGCCGGGGAGCTGTTTTTT.